The present entry profiles one T cell receptor (beta chain) with its context. Its antigen is not identified. The sample is drawn from a study of T cell repertoires in cytomegalovirus infection. V gave up 4 bases and J gave up 8 bases, with 11 bases separating them. CDR1 is SGHDN, CDR2 FVKESK, per germline. The CDR3 extends over 12 amino acids. Whole-study results and caveats: Within the response measured ex vivo, HLA-C-restricted CMV-specific TCR beta clonotypes were dominant.

A single record per CDR3 protein comes from TCRdb applying MiXCR to the reads. Of approximately 1,000,000 distinct CDR3 sequences in the sample, roughly 30% were seen once. The V and J genes are TRBV14 and TRBJ1-2; D is ambiguous. The sample was cultured CD8+ T cells from PBMCs, taken from culture after CMV antigen stimulation. The TCR was taken from a human donor in good health (CMV status not recorded). Some clones in this sample may be carry-over from other donors' samples. The CDR3 bases are TGTGCCAGCAGCCCGGACGTGATCGGCTACACCTTC. It specifies CASSPDVIGYTF.